The 26 T cell receptor beta chains below were found in one sample sequenced in a study of HIV-infected patients and healthy controls. No cell fractionation was done, so the repertoire covers all unsorted peripheral blood T cells. Reverse transcription used roughly 450 ng RNA and constant-region primers for alpha and beta. Alpha and beta chain libraries were made separately by chain-specific third strand synthesis with multiplexing indices. MiXCR, applied by TCRdb to the 5' RACE reads, yields one record per CDR3 protein. The top ten clones hold about 7.7% of a sample with some 9,300 distinct CDR3 sequences, about 6% of them seen once. The source material was blood. These receptors all stem from an adult in good health.

By its share, this clonotype is medium-sized. The chain uses TRBV7-2 and TRBJ1-1; no reliable D call. The V end was cut by 5 bases, the J end by 0 bases, with 10 bases between. CDR1 SGHTA and CDR2 FQGNSA come from the germline V gene. The CDR3 has 14 amino acids. The CDR3: CASSKMALNTEAFF. CDR3 nucleotide sequence: TGTGCCAGCAGCAAAATGGCCCTGAACACTGAAGCTTTCTTT.

This clonotype qualifies as medium-sized. This rearrangement joins TRBV6-5 to TRBJ1-1; a weak D match, TRBD1 (5 bases). The CDR3 has 13 amino acids. V lost 0 bases to trimming and J lost 7 bases, with 9 bases between them. Germline V lookup: CDR1 MNHEY, CDR2 SVGAGI. CDR3 amino acids: CASSYSRGYEAFF. CDR3 coding DNA: TGTGCCAGCAGTTACTCGCGGGGGTATGAAGCTTTCTTT.

This clonotype was recorded many times. The CDR3 DNA reads TGTGCCTGGAGTCCCGGGACAGCCGATTTTGATGAAGCTTTCTTT. Residues: CAWSPGTADFDEAFF. V usage is TRBV30 and J usage is TRBJ1-1; 7 nucleotides match TRBD1. Looked up from germline, CDR1 is GTSNPN and CDR2 is SVGIG (reference sequence). The CDR3 runs 15 residues. With 2 bases clipped from V and 7 bases from J, the junction kept 13 bases outside the gene matches.

The CDR3 loop is CASSFITAGGRNEQYF. The CDR3 DNA is TGTGCCAGCAGCTTTATTACAGCGGGAGGGCGGAACGAGCAGTACTTC. The genes are TRBV11-2 and TRBJ2-7; 10 nucleotides agree with TRBD2. Trimming took 3 bases from V and 5 from J; bases not matched to a gene: 10. The germline gives CDR1 SGHAT, CDR2 FQNNGV. This CDR3 is 16 amino acids long.

The chain has TRBV6-1 and TRBJ1-6, with D possibly matching TRBD1 (5 bases). V lost 6 bases to trimming and J lost 6 bases, with 6 bases between them. The germline gives CDR1 MNHNS, CDR2 SASEGT. The CDR3 is made up of 12 amino acids. The CDR3, as DNA: TGTGCCAGCAGGACAGTTAATTCACCCCTCCACTTT. This translates into CASRTVNSPLHF.

This clonotype was recorded at least ten times. The J gene is TRBJ2-1, the V gene TRBV19; 8 bases match TRBD2. The CDR3 covers 14 residues. V trimming: 6 bases; J trimming: 6 bases; junction bases outside the gene matches: 7. Looked up from germline, CDR1 is LNHDA and CDR2 is SQIVND (reference sequence). The CDR3, as DNA: TGTGCCAGTAGGGCCCGGGGGGGCAGCAATGAGCAGTTCTTC. This gives the protein CASRARGGSNEQFF.

This clonotype was seen many times. The V gene is TRBV4-3, the J gene TRBJ1-5; maybe TRBD1 (6 bases). Germline V gives CDR1 LGHNA, CDR2 YSLEER. Trimming left V 1 base short and J 6 bases short, with 10 bases between. The CDR3 runs 14 residues. CDR3 sequence reads: CASSQVGGIQPQHF. CDR3 nucleotide sequence: TGCGCCAGCAGCCAAGTAGGGGGTATTCAGCCCCAGCATTTT.

This clonotype is deemed medium-sized. The chain has TRBV6-2 or TRBV6-3 and TRBJ2-1; 7 nucleotides line up with TRBD2. Germline CDR1 is MNHEY and CDR2 is SVGEGT. The CDR3 runs 14 residues. Trimming removed 7 bases from V and 4 bases from J; junction bases left unmatched: 7. For the CDR3, the DNA is TGTGCCAGCACCACAGCGGGATGGTACAATGAGCAGTTCTTC. It encodes CASTTAGWYNEQFF.

Only a few counts were recorded for this clonotype. The chain is built from TRBV12-3 or TRBV12-4 and TRBJ1-1; possible D gene TRBD1, 5 bases. V lost 5 bases to trimming and J lost 5 bases, with 12 bases between them. CDR3 length: 13 amino acids. The CDR3 here is CASSPLRVTEAFF. The CDR3 nucleotides are TGTGCCAGCAGTCCGCTCAGGGTTACTGAAGCTTTCTTT.

This clonotype is deemed medium-sized. The chain links TRBV5-1 to TRBJ1-1, with unresolved D. The V end lost 4 bases, the J end lost 1 base, and 11 bases lay between the germline ends. There are 14 residues in the CDR3. Germline CDR1 SGHRS, CDR2 YFSETQ. The CDR3 region is CASSKQTENTEAFF. CDR3 bases: TGCGCCAGCAGCAAGCAAACAGAGAACACTGAAGCTTTCTTT. Variable domain in full (rest from reference TRBV5-1 and TRBJ1-1): KAGVTQTPRYLIKTRGQQVTLSCSPISGHRSVSWYQQTPGQGLQFLFEYFSETQRNKGNFPGRFSGRQFSNSRSEMNVSTLELGDSALYLCASSKQTENTEAFFGQGTRLTVV.

By frequency in the sample, this clonotype is medium-sized. The chain joins TRBV7-2 to TRBJ2-2; unclear D gene. CDR3 length equals 13 residues. V was shortened by 4 bases and J by 2 bases, with 5 bases between the two germline ends. CDR1 and CDR2 from the germline V gene are SGHTA and FQGNSA. The CDR3 sequence: CASSSSNTGELFF. CDR3 sequence (DNA): TGTGCCAGCAGCTCCTCAAACACCGGGGAGCTGTTTTTT.

In its sample, this clonotype ranks as medium-sized (0.01 to 0.1%). The chain uses TRBV9 and TRBJ1-1; D possibly corresponds to TRBD1 (6 bases). Per the germline V gene, CDR1 is SGDLS and CDR2 is YYNGEE. There are 16 residues in the CDR3. V was cut by 3 bases and J by 3 bases, with 18 bases left in between. CDR3 amino acids: CASSAHNRVGDTEAFF. CDR3 in DNA: TGTGCCAGCAGCGCTCATAACAGGGTCGGAGACACTGAAGCTTTCTTT. Complete variable domain (other parts from reference TRBV9 and TRBJ1-1): DSGVTQTPKHLITATGQRVTLRCSPRSGDLSVYWYQQSLDQGLQFLIQYYNGEERAKGNILERFSAQQFPDLHSELNLSSLELGDSALYFCASSAHNRVGDTEAFFGQGTRLTVV.

By frequency in the sample, this clonotype is medium-sized (0.01 to 0.1%). V and J are TRBV5-1 and TRBJ2-2; D perhaps matches TRBD2 (7 bases). The CDR3 spans 16 residues. From germline, CDR1 is SGHRS and CDR2 YFSETQ. With 4 bases removed from V and 3 bases from J, the gap between germline ends came to 16 bases. Here the CDR3 DNA reads TGCGCCAGCAGCCCGCGGGGGCTGGGGGACACCGGGGAGCTGTTTTTT. This codes for CASSPRGLGDTGELFF.

This clonotype was counted ten times or more. CDR3 coding DNA: TGTGCCAGCTCCGTCCCTAACACCGGGGAGCTGTTTTTT. This gives the protein CASSVPNTGELFF. The chain employs TRBV28 and TRBJ2-2; D call uncertain. Trimming removed 8 bases at V and 2 bases at J, with 9 bases between. This CDR3 region has 13 residues. From germline, CDR1 is MDHEN and CDR2 SYDVKM. Full variable domain (outside the CDR3, taken from reference TRBV28 and TRBJ2-2): DVKVTQSSRYLVKRTGEKVFLECVQDMDHENMFWYRQDPGLGLRLIYFSYDVKMKEKGDIPEGYSVSREKKERFSLILESASTNQTSMYLCASSVPNTGELFFGEGSRLTVL.

This clonotype is categorized as medium-sized (0.01 to 0.1%). This sequence joins TRBV7-9 and TRBJ2-6, with 10 bases lining up with TRBD2. Germline CDR1 SEHNR, CDR2 FQNEAQ (reference sequence). V was clipped by 1 base and J by 0 bases; unmatched bases: 6. The CDR3 has 19 amino acids. CDR3 in amino acids: CASSLEWASGSSGANVLTF. In DNA form, the CDR3 reads TGTGCCAGCAGCTTAGAGTGGGCTAGCGGGAGCTCTGGGGCCAACGTCCTGACTTTC. Filled out from reference TRBV7-9 and TRBJ2-6, the complete variable domain reads DTGVSQNPRHKITKRGQNVTFRCDPISEHNRLYWYRQTLGQGPEFLTYFQNEAQLEKSRLLSDRFSAERPKGSFSTLEIQRTEQGDSAMYLCASSLEWASGSSGANVLTFGAGSRLTVL.

This clonotype counts as medium-sized. This chain joins TRBV24-1 and TRBJ2-1, with TRBD2 matching 13 bases. The CDR3 sequence is 16 residues long. V lost 6 bases to trimming and J lost 5 bases; unmatched junction nucleotides: 6. Germline V gene lookup returns CDR1 KGHDR and CDR2 SFDVKD. The CDR3 sequence is CATSNGGLAGNNEQFF. CDR3 bases: TGTGCCACCAGTAATGGGGGACTAGCGGGAAACAATGAGCAGTTCTTC.

The chain recombines TRBV18 with TRBJ1-1, with 8 positions matching TRBD1. After removal of 5 bases from V and 5 bases from J, the junction contained 10 bases not matched to a gene. Germline V gene lookup returns CDR1 KGHSH and CDR2 LQKENI. There are 15 residues in the CDR3. The CDR3 DNA reads as TGTGCCAGCTCAACCGGGACAGGATGGGTTACTGAAGCTTTCTTT. It translates to CASSTGTGWVTEAFF.

This clonotype is medium-sized in the sample. The rearrangement joins TRBV2 to TRBJ2-1, with D perhaps matching TRBD1 (6 bases). The CDR3 has 14 amino acids. Germline V lookup: CDR1 SNHLY, CDR2 FYNNEI. With 9 bases removed from V and 3 bases from J, the gap between germline ends came to 15 bases. The CDR3 DNA sequence: TGTGCCAGTTTCCACAGGGAAGGCTACAATGAGCAGTTCTTC. It is translated as CASFHREGYNEQFF. Full variable domain (missing parts from reference TRBV2 and TRBJ2-1): EPEVTQTPSHQVTQMGQEVILRCVPISNHLYFYWYRQILGQKVEFLVSFYNNEISEKSEIFDDQFSVERPDGSNFTLKIRSTKLEDSAMYFCASFHREGYNEQFFGPGTRLTVL.

This clonotype was counted only a few times. The gene calls are TRBV5-4 and TRBJ2-6; 9 bases align to TRBD1. The germline V gene encodes CDR1 SGHNT and CDR2 YYREEE (reference sequence). There are 17 residues in the CDR3. Losses at the gene ends were 4 bases for V and 3 bases for J; bases not matched to a gene: 8. CDR3 residues: CASSQDRGVSGANVLTF. The CDR3 coding sequence is TGTGCCAGCAGCCAGGACAGGGGTGTGAGTGGGGCCAACGTCCTGACTTTC.

In its sample, this clonotype was seen a few times. The chain uses TRBV2 and TRBJ2-5; the D call may be TRBD1 or TRBD2 (6 bases each). This CDR3 region has 15 residues. CDR1 is SNHLY, CDR2 FYNNEI, per germline. The V gene lost 5 bases and the J gene lost 3 bases, with 16 bases spanning the gap. CDR3 DNA: TGTGCCAGCAGTACCATCGGGGGCTGGGAAGAGACCCAGTACTTC. Translation: CASSTIGGWEETQYF.

This clonotype is medium-sized. The chain joins TRBV13 to TRBJ1-2; D gene unclear. V was trimmed by 2 bases and J by 4 bases, leaving 17 bases between them. The CDR3 has 16 residues. CDR1 and CDR2 from the germline V gene are PRHDT and FYEKMQ (reference sequence). CDR3 in amino acids: CASSLQVEGPPYGYTF. The CDR3 DNA sequence: TGTGCCAGCAGCTTACAAGTGGAAGGACCCCCCTATGGCTACACCTTC.

This clonotype appeared many times. The V call is TRBV7-9, the J call TRBJ2-7; D possibly uses TRBD1 or TRBD2 (5 bases each). The V end was cut by 1 base, the J end by 1 base, with 17 bases between. CDR3 length equals 17 residues. The germline V gene encodes CDR1 SEHNR and CDR2 FQNEAQ (reference sequence). CDR3 in amino acids: CASSLEAGRAVSYEQYF. DNA for the CDR3: TGTGCCAGCAGCTTAGAGGCGGGCAGGGCGGTGTCCTACGAGCAGTACTTC.

This clonotype is labeled medium-sized. The chain has TRBV5-1 and TRBJ2-1, with D maybe TRBD1 (6 bases). Deletions cut 4 bases from V and 4 bases from J, with 9 bases between. CDR3 length: 13 residues. Germline assignment: CDR1 SGHRS and CDR2 YFSETQ. CDR3 sequence: CASSRGQYNEQFF. DNA of the CDR3: TGCGCCAGCAGCCGGGGACAATACAATGAGCAGTTCTTC.

This clonotype was detected a few times. V and J are TRBV28 and TRBJ2-1; 12 bases match TRBD2. J gave up 7 bases and V 0 bases, and 10 bases lay outside the gene matches. This CDR3 contains 18 residues. Germline values: CDR1 MDHEN, CDR2 SYDVKM. The CDR3 bases are TGTGCCAGCAGTTTATGGGATCTAGCGGGAGGGCCGGGGAATGAGCAGTTCTTC. It is translated as CASSLWDLAGGPGNEQFF.

This clonotype was detected many times. The chain couples TRBV28 to TRBJ2-7, with 11 nucleotides matching TRBD2. Trimming cost V 5 bases and J 6 bases; bases outside gene matches: 12. The CDR3 spans 16 residues. Germline V gene sequence: CDR1 MDHEN, CDR2 SYDVKM. The CDR3 coding sequence is TGTGCCAGCAGTCCCCTAGGGGGACTAGCGGTCCGCGAGCAGTACTTC. Translating it yields CASSPLGGLAVREQYF.

This clonotype was detected many times. The J gene is TRBJ1-2, the V gene TRBV12-3 or TRBV12-4; D not resolved. The V gene lost 3 bases and the J gene lost 7 bases, with 15 bases spanning the gap. The CDR3 is 14 residues long. The CDR3 protein is CASSLSPPVGGYTF. In DNA form, the CDR3 reads TGTGCCAGCAGTTTGAGTCCCCCGGTCGGTGGCTACACCTTC.